This is a list of T cell receptor beta chains from one sample in a study of T cell changes during pregnancy in multiple sclerosis. The assay was immunoSEQ multiplex PCR, and TCRdb's table has in-frame clones only and misses some. Here the sample spans about 88,000 clones, 80% to 95% being singletons. The sequences come from peripheral blood, collected in the first trimester of pregnancy. The receptors were sampled from a female donor with multiple sclerosis, enrolled in a pregnancy study. The conserved cysteine and the conserved F or W are not part of the CDR3 here. Not every row has a clone size; where given, it reads once, few, many or a size class.

>TRBV29-1|-
SVEPGTVYNEQF
>TRBV30|-
AWRKQGSETEAF
>TRBV15|-
ATSRPGLAGERPYNEQF
>TRBV5-1|once
ASSLFGRAYNEQF
>TRBV7-2|-
ASSDMGQGIGELF
>TRBV2|-
ASSPRTAGEQY
>TRBV6-1|-
ASSRGVFSYEQY
>TRBV10-2|once
ASRPGLGETQY
>TRBV10-3|-
AIGGQGYPPGANVLT
>TRBV6-4|-
ASSGSLDTGELF
>TRBV11-3|-
ASSSGTGARRAF
>TRBV29-1|-
SVGQGYTGELF
>TRBV28|-
ASSATGFAYGYT
>TRBV7-6|-
ASSMTPGYEQY
>TRBV13|-
ASSLRLALVYEQY
>TRBV28|-
ATMRGDASGSKETQY
>TRBV6-5|-
ASSYGTGYEQY
>TRBV15|-
ATSLDRHGGELF
>TRBV13|-
ASSLRTSASQETQY
>TRBV13|-
ASSQKRGGEQY
>TRBV10-3|-
AISGQYIEKLF
>TRBV5-5|-
ASSFGGQAGGELF
>TRBV5-1|-
ASSTGLADYTDTQY
>TRBV25-1|-
ASSEPLASGGTYEQY
>TRBV9|-
ASSPLAGGTYEQY
>TRBV11-2|-
ASTRSYNEQF
>TRBV7-9|once
ASGAPDRAYTEAF
>TRBV6-5|-
ASSYGPLDIQY
>TRBV5-1|once
ASSTISGSLEEQY
>TRBV6-1|-
ASSDWDRTYEQY
>TRBV30|once
AWHRDGSYEQY
>TRBV5-1|-
ASSGQGGSSYEQY
>TRBV18|once
ASSPRSLSNTGELF
>TRBV7-6|once
ASSLAGGANEQY
>TRBV15|-
ATSRRRGEQVHQPQH
>TRBV28|-
ASSSQGFGGTDTQY
>TRBV5-5|-
ASSFIFRSRGINSAF
>TRBV19|-
ASSIQGQGVQSHSYEQY
>TRBV27|-
ASSHGYEQY
>TRBV10-3|-
AISGQGNTEAF
>TRBV29-1|-
SVRVSNEQF
>TRBV5-4|-
ASSFRQGTWDNQPQH
>TRBV6-1|-
ASSDQVLEAF
>TRBV9|-
ASSGTSEDTQY
>TRBV6-1|-
ASSRHRDYEQY
>TRBV15|-
ATSRDLGHDTQY
>TRBV28|-
ASSLQGGGFEAF
>TRBV6-1|-
ASSDSTYTDTQY
>TRBV27|-
ASSLYWGAAEQF
>TRBV27|once
ASSFLPPGQGGTDTQY
>TRBV30|-
AWSVLASGRDTQY
>TRBV29-1|-
SVRQGGEKLF
>TRBV15|-
ATSRDPPTSVSYNEQF
>TRBV7-6|-
ASSLRASGGSYNEQF
>TRBV27|-
ASSARTGREQY
>TRBV11-2|-
ASSQEFFAQY